Only a few counts were recorded for the clone carrying this TCR beta chain. The antigen is unknown. A junction boundary mismatches the germline segment, possibly from a read error. This sample stems from a study of PD-L1 blockade in urothelial cancer. Study-level background: Chemotherapy regimens numbering 0 to 3 had been given to patients.

A spike-in of synthetic TCR analog templates was added to each PCR. The method was immunoSEQ multiplex PCR; TCRdb's version includes in-frame clones alone and lacks a portion of them. The sample includes some 50,000 clones, around 90% of them seen just once. Time point indicated: pretreatment peripheral blood. CDR3 length equals 12 residues. Germline CDR1 and CDR2: ENHRY and SYGVKD. Whole-study findings and limits: At 3 weeks on treatment, tumor-associated clones expanded more with durable benefit.

Specimen: PBMCs, collected around atezolizumab (anti-PD-L1) treatment. The rearrangement links TRBV10-3 to TRBJ1-2; D possibly corresponds to TRBD1 (6 bases). The receptor was isolated from a woman aged 60 to 75 with urothelial cancer. CDR3 sequence reads: CAISQDSYDYTF. The DNA of the CDR3 is TGTGCCATCAGCCAGGACAGTTATGACTACACCTTC.